This T cell receptor (beta chain) was identified in a study of blood T cells in healthy people across ages. Each sample had at least 7 million PBMCs isolated. Next came a second PCR, run for 7 to 11 cycles, which used a sample-barcoded 5' primer along with a J-beta primer mix. A template-switch adaptor with 12 random nucleotides tagged each cDNA molecule. In TCRdb, the 5' RACE reads were re-called with MiXCR into one record per CDR3 protein. Of about 1.4 million distinct CDR3 sequences in the sample, around 55% were seen once. Material: blood. The clonotype comes from a man aged 18 to 30 in good health.

CDR3 coding DNA: TGTGCCAGCAGCCTAAACTCGGACAGGGCTCAGCCCCAGCATTTT. Amino acids: CASSLNSDRAQPQHF. V gene TRBV7-2 combines with J gene TRBJ1-5; 8 bases line up with TRBD1. Unmatched junction bases numbered 9, after V lost 5 bases and J lost 6 bases. The CDR3 extends over 15 amino acids. Germline V gene data show CDR1 as SGHTA and CDR2 as FQGNSA.